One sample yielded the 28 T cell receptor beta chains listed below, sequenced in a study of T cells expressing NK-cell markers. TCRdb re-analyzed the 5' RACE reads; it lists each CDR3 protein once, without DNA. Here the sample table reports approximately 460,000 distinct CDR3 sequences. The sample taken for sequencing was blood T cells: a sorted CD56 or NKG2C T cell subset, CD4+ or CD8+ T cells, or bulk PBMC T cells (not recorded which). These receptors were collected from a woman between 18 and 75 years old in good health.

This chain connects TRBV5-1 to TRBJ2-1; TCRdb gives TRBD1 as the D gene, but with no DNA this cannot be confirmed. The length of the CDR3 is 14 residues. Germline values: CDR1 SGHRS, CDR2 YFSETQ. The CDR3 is CASTRGPSYNEQFF.

CDR3 in amino acids: CATSDPGVGTGELFF. The chain employs TRBV24-1 and TRBJ2-2; absent DNA, TCRdb's TRBD1 call cannot be checked. Germline V gene lookup returns CDR1 KGHDR and CDR2 SFDVKD. CDR3 length: 15 amino acids.

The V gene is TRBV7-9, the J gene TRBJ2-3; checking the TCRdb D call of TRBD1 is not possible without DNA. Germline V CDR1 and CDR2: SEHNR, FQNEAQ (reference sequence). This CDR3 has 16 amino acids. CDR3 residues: CASSPLTGVWTDTQYF.

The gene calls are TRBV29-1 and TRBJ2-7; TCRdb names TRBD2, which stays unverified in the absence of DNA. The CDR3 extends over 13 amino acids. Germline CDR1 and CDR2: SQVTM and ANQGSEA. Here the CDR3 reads CSVDQLADYEQYF.

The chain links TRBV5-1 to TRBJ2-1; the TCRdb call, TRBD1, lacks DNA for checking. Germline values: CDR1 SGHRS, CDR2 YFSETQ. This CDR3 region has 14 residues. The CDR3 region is CASSLPGSGNEQFF.

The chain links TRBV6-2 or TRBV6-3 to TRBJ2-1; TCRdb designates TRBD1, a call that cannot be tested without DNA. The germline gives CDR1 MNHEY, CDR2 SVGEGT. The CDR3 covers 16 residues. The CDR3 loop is CASSYSGGTPYNEQFF.

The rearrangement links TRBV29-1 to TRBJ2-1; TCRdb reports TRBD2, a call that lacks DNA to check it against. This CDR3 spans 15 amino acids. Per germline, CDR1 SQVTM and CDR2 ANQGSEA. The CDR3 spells CSVLPRGGPYNEQFF.

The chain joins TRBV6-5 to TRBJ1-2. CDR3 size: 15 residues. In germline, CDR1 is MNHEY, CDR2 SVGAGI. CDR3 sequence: CASSYSGQTLGGYTF.

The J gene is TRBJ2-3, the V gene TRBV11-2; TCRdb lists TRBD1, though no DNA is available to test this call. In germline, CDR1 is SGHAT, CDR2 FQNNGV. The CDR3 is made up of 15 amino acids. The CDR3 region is CASSPGPLGTDTQYF.

The CDR3 spells CASSSVNTGELFF. The V gene is TRBV12-3 or TRBV12-4, the J gene TRBJ2-2. CDR3 length: 13 residues.

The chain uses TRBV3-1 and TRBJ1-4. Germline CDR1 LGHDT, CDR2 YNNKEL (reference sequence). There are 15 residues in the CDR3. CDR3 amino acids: CASSQEPATNEKLFF.

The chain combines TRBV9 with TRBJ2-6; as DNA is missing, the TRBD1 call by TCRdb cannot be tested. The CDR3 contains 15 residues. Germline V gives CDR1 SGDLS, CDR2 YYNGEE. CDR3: CASKPGASGANVLTF. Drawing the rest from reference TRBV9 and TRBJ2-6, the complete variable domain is DSGVTQTPKHLITATGQRVTLRCSPRSGDLSVYWYQQSLDQGLQFLIQYYNGEERAKGNILERFSAQQFPDLHSELNLSSLELGDSALYFCASKPGASGANVLTFGAGSRLTVL.

The CDR3 sequence: CASSQIGLSYEQYF. The chain carries TRBV14 and TRBJ2-7. The CDR3 covers 14 residues. Germline CDR1 SGHDN, CDR2 FVKESK.

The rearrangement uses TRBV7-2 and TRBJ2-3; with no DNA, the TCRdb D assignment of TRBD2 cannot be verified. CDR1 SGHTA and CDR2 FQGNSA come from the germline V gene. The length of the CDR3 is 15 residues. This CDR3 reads CASTGTSGYTDTQYF.

CDR3 loop: CASSFSVNTEAFF. V is TRBV12-3 or TRBV12-4 and J is TRBJ1-1. CDR3 size: 13 residues.

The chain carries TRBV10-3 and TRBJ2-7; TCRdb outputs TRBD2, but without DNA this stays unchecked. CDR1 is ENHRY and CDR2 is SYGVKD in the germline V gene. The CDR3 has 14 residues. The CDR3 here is CAISDPGTSYEQYF.

The CDR3 loop reads CASSPGTSLLNTEAFF. This sequence joins TRBV6-2 or TRBV6-3 and TRBJ1-1; the TCRdb call, TRBD1, lacks DNA for checking. The CDR3 contains 16 residues. CDR1 is MNHEY, CDR2 SVGEGT, per germline.

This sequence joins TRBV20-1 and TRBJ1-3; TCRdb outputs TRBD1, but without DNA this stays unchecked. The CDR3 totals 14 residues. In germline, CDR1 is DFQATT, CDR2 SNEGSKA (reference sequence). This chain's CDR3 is CSAVQGGPGNTIYF.

The CDR3 here is CATSDPLASWNTDTQYF. The chain combines TRBV24-1 with TRBJ2-3; TCRdb outputs TRBD1, but without DNA this stays unchecked. Germline V lookup: CDR1 KGHDR, CDR2 SFDVKD. This CDR3 is 17 amino acids long.

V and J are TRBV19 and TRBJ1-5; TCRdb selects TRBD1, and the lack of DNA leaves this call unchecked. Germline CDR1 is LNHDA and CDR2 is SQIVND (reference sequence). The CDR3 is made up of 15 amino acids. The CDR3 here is CASSISFNRGQPQHF.

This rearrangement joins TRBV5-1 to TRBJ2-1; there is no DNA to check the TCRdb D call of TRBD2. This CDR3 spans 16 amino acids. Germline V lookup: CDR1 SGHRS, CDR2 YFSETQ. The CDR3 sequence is CASSLAGTSQTNEQFF.

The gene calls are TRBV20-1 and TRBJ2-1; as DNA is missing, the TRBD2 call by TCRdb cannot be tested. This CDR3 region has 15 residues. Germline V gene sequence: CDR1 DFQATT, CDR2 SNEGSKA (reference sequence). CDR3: CSATILAGGPDEQFF.

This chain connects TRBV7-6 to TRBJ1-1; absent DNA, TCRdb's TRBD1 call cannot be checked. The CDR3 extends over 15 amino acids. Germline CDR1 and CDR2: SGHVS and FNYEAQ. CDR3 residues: CASSLQIDSNTEAFF.

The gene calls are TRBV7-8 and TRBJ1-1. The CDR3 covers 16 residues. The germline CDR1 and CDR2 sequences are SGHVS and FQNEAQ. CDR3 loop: CASSLAVGWVGTEAFF.

The CDR3: CASSPSAEDEAFF. The rearrangement joins TRBV18 to TRBJ1-1. The CDR3 extends over 13 amino acids. The germline V gene encodes CDR1 KGHSH and CDR2 LQKENI.

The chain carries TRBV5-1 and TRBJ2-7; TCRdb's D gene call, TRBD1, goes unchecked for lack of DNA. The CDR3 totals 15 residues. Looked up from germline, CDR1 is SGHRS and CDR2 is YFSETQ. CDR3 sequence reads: CASSPPRTGIYEQYF.

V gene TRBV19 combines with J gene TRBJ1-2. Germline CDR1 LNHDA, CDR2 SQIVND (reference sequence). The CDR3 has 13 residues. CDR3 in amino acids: CASSMATVYGYTF. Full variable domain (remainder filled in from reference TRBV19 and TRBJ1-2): DGGITQSPKYLFRKEGQNVTLSCEQNLNHDAMYWYRQDPGQGLRLIYYSQIVNDFQKGDIAEGYSVSREKKESFPLTVTSAQKNPTAFYLCASSMATVYGYTFGSGTRLTVV.

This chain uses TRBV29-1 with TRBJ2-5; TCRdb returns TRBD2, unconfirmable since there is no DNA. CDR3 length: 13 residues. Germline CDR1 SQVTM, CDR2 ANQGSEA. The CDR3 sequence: CSAEPGLRETQYF.